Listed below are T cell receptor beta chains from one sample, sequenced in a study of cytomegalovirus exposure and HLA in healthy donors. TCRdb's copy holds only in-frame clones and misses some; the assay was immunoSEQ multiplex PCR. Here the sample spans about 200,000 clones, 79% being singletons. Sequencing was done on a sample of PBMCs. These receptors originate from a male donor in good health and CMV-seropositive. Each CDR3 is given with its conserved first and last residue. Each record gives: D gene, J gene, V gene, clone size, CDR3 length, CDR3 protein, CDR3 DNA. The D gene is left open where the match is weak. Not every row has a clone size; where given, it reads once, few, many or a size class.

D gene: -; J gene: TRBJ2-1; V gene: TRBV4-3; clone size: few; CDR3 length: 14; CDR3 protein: CASSRTANANEQFF; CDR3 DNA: TGCGCCAGCAGCCGGACTGCTAACGCTAATGAGCAGTTCTTC
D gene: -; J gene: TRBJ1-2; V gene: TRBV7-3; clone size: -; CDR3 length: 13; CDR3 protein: CATRGSGDYGYTF; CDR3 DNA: TGTGCCACCCGGGGATCTGGGGATTATGGCTACACCTTC
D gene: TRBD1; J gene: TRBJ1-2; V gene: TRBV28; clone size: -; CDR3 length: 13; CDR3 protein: CASSLTELDRAAF; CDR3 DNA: TGTGCCAGCAGTTTAACTGAGCTGGACAGGGCCGCCTTC
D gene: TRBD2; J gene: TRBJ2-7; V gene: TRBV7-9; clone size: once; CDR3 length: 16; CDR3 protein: CSSSGEQARNLNEQYF; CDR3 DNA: TGTTCCAGCAGCGGGGAGCAGGCCCGAAATTTGAACGAGCAGTACTTC
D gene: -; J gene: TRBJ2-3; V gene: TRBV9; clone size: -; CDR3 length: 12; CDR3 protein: CASSELVGAYSF; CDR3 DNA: TGTGCCAGCAGCGAACTAGTGGGGGCTTATTCCTTT
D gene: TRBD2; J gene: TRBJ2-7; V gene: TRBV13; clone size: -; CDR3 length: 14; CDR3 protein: CASSATSLEYEQYF; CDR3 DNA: TGTGCCAGCAGCGCGACTAGCTTAGAGTACGAGCAGTACTTC
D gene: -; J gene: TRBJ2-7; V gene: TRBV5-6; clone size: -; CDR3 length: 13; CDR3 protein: CASSTTGFYEQYF; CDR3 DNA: TGTGCCAGCAGCACAACAGGGTTCTACGAGCAGTACTTC
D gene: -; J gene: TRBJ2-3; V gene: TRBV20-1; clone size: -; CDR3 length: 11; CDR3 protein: CSASFPPRQYF; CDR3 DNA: TGCAGTGCTAGTTTCCCCCCGCGGCAGTATTTT
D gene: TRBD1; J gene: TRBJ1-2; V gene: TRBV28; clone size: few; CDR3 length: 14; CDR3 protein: CASSPPGGQGLNTF; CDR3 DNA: TGTGCCAGCAGTCCTCCAGGGGGACAGGGGTTAAACACCTTC
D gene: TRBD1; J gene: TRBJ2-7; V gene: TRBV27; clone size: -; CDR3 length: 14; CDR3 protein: CASSLQGEFYEQYF; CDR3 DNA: TGTGCCAGCAGTCTTCAGGGGGAATTCTACGAGCAGTACTTC
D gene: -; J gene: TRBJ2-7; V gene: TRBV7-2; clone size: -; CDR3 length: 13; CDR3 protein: CASSLPSSYEQYF; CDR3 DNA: TGTGCCAGCAGCTTACCTTCGTCCTACGAGCAGTACTTC
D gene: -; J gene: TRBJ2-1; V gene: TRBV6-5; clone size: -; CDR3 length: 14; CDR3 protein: CASRRDRIYNEQFF; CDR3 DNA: TGTGCCAGCAGGCGGGACAGAATTTACAATGAGCAGTTCTTC
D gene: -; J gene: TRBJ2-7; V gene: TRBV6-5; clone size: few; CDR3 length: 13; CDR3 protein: CASRTTRGYEQYF; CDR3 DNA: TGTGCCAGCCGTACTACTAGGGGGTACGAGCAGTACTTC
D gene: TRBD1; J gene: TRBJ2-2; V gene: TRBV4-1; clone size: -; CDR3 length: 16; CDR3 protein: CASSYQATGGAGELFF; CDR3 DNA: TGCGCCAGCAGCTACCAAGCGACAGGGGGCGCCGGGGAGCTGTTTTTT
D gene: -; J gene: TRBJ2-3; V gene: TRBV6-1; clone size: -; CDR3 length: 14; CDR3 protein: CASSDGDITDTQYF; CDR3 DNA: TGTGCCAGCAGTGACGGCGACATCACAGATACGCAGTATTTT
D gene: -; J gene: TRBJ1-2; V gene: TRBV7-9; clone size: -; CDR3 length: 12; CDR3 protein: CSHGEATYGYTF; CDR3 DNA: TGTTCCCACGGAGAGGCAACCTATGGCTACACCTTC
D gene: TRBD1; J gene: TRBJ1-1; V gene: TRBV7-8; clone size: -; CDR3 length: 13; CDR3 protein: CASSLRGTGGAFF; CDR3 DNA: TGTGCCAGCAGCTTACGGGGGACAGGCGGCGCTTTCTTT
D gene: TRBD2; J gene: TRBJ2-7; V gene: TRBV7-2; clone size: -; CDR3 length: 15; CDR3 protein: CASRFSGRGAYEQYF; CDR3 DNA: TGTGCCAGCAGGTTTAGCGGGAGAGGAGCCTACGAGCAGTACTTC
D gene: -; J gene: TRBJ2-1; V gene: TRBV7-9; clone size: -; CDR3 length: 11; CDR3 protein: CSSSSSHEQFF; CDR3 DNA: TGTTCCAGCAGCTCCTCTCATGAGCAGTTCTTC
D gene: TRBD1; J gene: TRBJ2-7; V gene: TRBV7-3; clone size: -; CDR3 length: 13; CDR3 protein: CASSPGQGGEQYF; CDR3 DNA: TGTGCCAGCAGCCCCGGACAGGGCGGCGAGCAGTACTTC
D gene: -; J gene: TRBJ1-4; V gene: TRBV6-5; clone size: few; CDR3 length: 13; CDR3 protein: CASKTGTNEKLFF; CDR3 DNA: TGTGCCAGCAAGACAGGAACAAATGAAAAACTGTTTTTT
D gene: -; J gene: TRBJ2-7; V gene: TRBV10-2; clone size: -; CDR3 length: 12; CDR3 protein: CASSLGHYEQYF; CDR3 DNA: TGCGCCAGCAGTTTGGGACACTACGAGCAGTACTTC
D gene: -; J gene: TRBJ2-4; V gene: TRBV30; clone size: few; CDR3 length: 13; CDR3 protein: CAWERLAKNIQYF; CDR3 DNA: TGTGCCTGGGAGAGACTAGCCAAAAACATTCAGTACTTC
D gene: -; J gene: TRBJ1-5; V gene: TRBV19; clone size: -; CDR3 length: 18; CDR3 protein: CASRLLSGVQGIYQPQHF; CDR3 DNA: TGTGCCAGTAGGCTCCTATCGGGGGTACAAGGAATATATCAGCCCCAGCATTTT
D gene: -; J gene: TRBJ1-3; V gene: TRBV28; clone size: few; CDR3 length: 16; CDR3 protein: CASIKTAGVYGNTIYF; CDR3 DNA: TGTGCCAGCATCAAGACGGCAGGGGTTTATGGAAACACCATATATTTT
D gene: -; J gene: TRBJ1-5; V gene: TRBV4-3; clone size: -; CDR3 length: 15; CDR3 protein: CASSQDRAGNQPQHF; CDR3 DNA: TGCGCCAGCAGCCAAGATCGGGCAGGGAATCAGCCCCAGCATTTT
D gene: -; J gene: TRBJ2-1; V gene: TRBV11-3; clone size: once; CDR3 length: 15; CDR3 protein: CASSLGQDSFNEQFF; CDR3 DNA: TGTGCCAGCAGCTTGGGCCAGGATTCCTTCAATGAGCAGTTCTTC
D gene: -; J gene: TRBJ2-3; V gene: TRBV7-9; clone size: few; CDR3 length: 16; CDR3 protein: CASSLAKGGVTDTQYF; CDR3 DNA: TGTGCCAGCAGCTTAGCGAAGGGAGGCGTCACAGATACGCAGTATTTT
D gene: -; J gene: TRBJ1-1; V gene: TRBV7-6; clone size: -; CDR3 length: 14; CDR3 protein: CASSPREVNTEAFF; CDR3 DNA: TGTGCCAGCAGCCCACGAGAGGTGAACACTGAAGCTTTCTTT
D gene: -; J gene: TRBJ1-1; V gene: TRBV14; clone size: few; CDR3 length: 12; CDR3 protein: CASSRGPTEAFF; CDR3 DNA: TGTGCCAGCAGCCGAGGTCCCACTGAAGCTTTCTTT
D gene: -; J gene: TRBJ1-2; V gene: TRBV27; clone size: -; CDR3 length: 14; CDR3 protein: CASSLTGSNYGYTF; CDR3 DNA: TGTGCCAGCAGTTTAACAGGATCTAACTATGGCTACACCTTC
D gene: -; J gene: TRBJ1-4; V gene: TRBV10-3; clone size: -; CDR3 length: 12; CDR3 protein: CAISEIQGPLFF; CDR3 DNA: TGTGCCATCAGTGAGATCCAGGGGCCACTGTTTTTT
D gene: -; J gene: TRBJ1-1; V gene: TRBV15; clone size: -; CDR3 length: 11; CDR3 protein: CATRENTEAFF; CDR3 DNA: TGTGCCACCCGAGAGAACACTGAAGCTTTCTTT
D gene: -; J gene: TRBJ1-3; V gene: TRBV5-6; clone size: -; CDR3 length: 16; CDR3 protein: CASSLGQASSGNTIYF; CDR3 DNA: TGTGCCAGCAGCTTGGGACAGGCGAGCTCTGGAAACACCATATATTTT
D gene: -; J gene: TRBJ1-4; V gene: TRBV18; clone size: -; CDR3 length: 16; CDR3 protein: CASSRRQTATNEKLFF; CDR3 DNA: TGTGCCAGCTCACGCAGACAGACTGCAACTAATGAAAAACTGTTTTTT
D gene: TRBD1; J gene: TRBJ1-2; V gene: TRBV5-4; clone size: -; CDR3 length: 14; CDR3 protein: CASSHLTGDGGYTF; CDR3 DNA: TGTGCCAGCAGCCACTTGACAGGGGATGGCGGCTACACCTTC
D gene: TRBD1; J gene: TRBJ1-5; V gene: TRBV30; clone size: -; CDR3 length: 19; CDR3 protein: CAWSVHRTTTGFSNQPQHF; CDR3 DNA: TGTGCCTGGAGTGTACATCGGACCACGACAGGGTTTAGCAATCAGCCCCAGCATTTT
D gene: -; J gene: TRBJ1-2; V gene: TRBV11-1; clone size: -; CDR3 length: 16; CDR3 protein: CASSSTGQSGGYGYTF; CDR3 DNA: TGTGCCAGCAGCTCAACCGGACAGTCTGGCGGCTATGGCTACACCTTC
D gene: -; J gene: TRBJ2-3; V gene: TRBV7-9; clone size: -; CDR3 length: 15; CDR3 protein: CASSPWTASTDTQYF; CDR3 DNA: TGTGCCAGCAGTCCGTGGACAGCAAGCACAGATACGCAGTATTTT
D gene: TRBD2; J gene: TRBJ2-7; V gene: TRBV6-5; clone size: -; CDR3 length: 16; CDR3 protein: CASSYSLAGGSYEQYF; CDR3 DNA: TGTGCCAGCAGTTACTCTCTAGCGGGGGGTTCCTACGAGCAGTACTTC
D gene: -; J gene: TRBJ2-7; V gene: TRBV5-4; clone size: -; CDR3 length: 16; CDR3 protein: CASSLSSGIGSYEQYF; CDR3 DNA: TGTGCCAGCAGCTTGTCTTCAGGGATCGGCTCCTACGAGCAGTACTTC
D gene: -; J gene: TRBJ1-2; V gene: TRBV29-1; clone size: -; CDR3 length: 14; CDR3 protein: CSVEAEGSSYGYTF; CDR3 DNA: TGCAGCGTTGAGGCGGAGGGATCATCCTATGGCTACACCTTC